This T cell receptor (beta chain) was documented in a study of metastatic and nonmetastatic thyroid tumors. TCRdb re-called the PCR reads through MiXCR. The sample lists about 21,000 clones, 18% occurring once. Each patient came to thyroid surgery without any prior treatment (of any kind). The material sequenced was blood. The sequence came from a male donor with papillary thyroid cancer or a benign thyroid nodule (not recorded which). Some clones in this sample may be carry-over from other donors' samples.

CDR3 nucleotides: TGTGCCAGCAGTTACTCTGGTCAGGGACGGGAGCAGTACTTC. Amino acids: CASSYSGQGREQYF. This sequence joins TRBV6-5 and TRBJ2-7; either TRBD1 or TRBD2 may supply D (5 bases each). This CDR3 contains 14 residues. CDR1 MNHEY and CDR2 SVGAGI come from the germline V gene. V was clipped by 0 bases and J by 7 bases, with 13 bases between them.